This T cell receptor (beta chain) was captured by sequencing in a study of blood T cell repertoires in COVID-19. This clone has a handful of counts. Under the authors' procedure: The authors estimated nucleated cell counts from reference gene primer amplification. The assay was immunoSEQ multiplex PCR, and TCRdb's table has in-frame clones only and misses some. V, J and clone size are those of that table, while D and trimming were read from the DNA. The repertoire has approximately 170,000 clones, 70% to 90% of them found once; the top ten carry roughly 9.1%. The CDR3 covers 17 residues. Germline loops: CDR1 MNHEY, CDR2 SVGEGT. Trimming cost V 2 bases and J 0 bases, with 16 bases left between them.

Sequencing used peripheral blood. The sequence was collected from a man between 50 and 59 years old with active or convalescent COVID-19. This chain links TRBV6-2 or TRBV6-3 with TRBJ1-1; D ambiguous. The CDR3 spells CASSYGPEANMNTEAFF. In DNA, the CDR3 is TGTGCCAGCAGTTACGGGCCAGAAGCAAACATGAACACTGAAGCTTTCTTT.